This note documents a single TCR beta chain sequence. For the second PCR, which ran for roughly 7 to 11 cycles, a sample-barcoded 5' primer and a J-beta primer mix were used. TCRdb ran MiXCR on the 5' RACE reads and lists one entry per CDR3 protein. The table includes about 1 million distinct CDR3 sequences, roughly 45% detected once. The data belong to a study of blood T cells in healthy people across ages. The CDR3 is 12 amino acids. The V gene's germline CDR1 is WNHNN and CDR2 SYGVQD (reference sequence). This chain uses TRBV10-1 with TRBJ2-1, with D perhaps TRBD1 or TRBD2 (6 bases each). The J call may be incorrect, as the DNA end agrees better with TRBJ2-7. The sequenced material came from blood. This receptor was identified in a woman aged 55-70 years in good health. Written as DNA, the CDR3 is TGCGCCCGAGAAGGGGGGCTCGACGAGCAGTACTTC. This gives the protein CAREGGLDEQYF.